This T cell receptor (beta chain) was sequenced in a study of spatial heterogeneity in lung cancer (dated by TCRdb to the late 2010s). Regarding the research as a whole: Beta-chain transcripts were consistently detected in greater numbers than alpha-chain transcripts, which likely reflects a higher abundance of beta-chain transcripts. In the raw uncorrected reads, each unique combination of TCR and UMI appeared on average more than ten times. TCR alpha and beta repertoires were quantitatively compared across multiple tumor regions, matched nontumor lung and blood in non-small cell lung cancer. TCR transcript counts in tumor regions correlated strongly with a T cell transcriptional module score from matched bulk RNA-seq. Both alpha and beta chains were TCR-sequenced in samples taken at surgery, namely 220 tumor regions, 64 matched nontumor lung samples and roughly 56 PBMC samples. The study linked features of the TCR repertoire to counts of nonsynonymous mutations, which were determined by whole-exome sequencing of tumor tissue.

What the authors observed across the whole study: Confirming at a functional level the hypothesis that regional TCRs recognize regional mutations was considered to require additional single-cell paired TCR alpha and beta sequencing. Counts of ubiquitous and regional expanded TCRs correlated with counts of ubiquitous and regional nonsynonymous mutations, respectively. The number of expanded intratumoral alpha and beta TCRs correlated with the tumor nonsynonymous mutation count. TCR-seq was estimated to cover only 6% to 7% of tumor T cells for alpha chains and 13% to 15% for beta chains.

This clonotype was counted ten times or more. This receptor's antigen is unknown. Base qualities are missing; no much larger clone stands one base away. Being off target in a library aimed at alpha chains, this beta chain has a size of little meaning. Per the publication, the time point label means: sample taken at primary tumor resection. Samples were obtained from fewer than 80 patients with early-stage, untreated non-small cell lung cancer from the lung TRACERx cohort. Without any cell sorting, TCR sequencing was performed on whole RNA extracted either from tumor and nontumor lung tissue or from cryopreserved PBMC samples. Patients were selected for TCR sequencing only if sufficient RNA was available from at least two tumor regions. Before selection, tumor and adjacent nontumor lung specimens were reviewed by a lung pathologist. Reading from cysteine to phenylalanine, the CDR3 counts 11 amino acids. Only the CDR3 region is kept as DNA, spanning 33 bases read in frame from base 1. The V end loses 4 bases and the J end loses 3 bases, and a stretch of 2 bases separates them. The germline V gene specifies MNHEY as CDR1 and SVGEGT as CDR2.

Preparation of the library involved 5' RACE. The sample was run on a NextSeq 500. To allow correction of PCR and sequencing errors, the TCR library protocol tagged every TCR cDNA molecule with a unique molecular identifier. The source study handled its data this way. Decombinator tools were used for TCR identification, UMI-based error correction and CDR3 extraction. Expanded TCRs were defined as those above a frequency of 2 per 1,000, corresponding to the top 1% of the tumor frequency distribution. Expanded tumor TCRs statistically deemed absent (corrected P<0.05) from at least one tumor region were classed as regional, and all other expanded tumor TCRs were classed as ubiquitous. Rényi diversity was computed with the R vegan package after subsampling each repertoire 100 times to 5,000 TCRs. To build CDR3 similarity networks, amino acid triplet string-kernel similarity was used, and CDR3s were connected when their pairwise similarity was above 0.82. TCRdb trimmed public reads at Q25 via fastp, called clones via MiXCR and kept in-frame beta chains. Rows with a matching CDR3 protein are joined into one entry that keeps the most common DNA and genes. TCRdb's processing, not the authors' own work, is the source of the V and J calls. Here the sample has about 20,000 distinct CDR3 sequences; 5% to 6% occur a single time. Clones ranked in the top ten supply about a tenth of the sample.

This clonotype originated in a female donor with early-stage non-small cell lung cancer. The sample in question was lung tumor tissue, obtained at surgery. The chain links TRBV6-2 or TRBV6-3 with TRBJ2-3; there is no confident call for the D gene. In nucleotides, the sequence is TGTGCCAGCAGTTCTACAGATACGCAGTATTTT. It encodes CASSSTDTQYF.